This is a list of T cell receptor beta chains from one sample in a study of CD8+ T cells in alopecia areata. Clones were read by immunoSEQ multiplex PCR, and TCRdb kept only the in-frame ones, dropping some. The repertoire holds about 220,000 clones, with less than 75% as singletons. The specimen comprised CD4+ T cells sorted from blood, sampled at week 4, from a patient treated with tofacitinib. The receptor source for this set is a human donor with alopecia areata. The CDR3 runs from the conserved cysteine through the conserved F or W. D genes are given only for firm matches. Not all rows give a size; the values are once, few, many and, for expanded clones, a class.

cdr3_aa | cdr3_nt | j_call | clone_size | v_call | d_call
CAWSLPPQDTQYF | TGTGCCTGGAGTTTACCCCCCCAGGATACGCAGTATTTT | TRBJ2-3 | NA | TRBV30 | NA
CASSFVPQETQYF | TGTGCCAGCAGCTTCGTCCCTCAAGAGACCCAGTACTTC | TRBJ2-5 | NA | TRBV5-5 | NA
CASSPSSGGPYNEQFF | TGTGCCAGTAGTCCCTCTAGCGGGGGCCCTTACAATGAGCAGTTCTTC | TRBJ2-1 | NA | TRBV19 | TRBD2
CSVESETQYF | TGCAGCGTTGAGTCAGAGACCCAGTACTTC | TRBJ2-5 | NA | TRBV29-1 | NA
CASSSRGNRAGANVLTF | TGTGCCAGCTCAAGTAGGGGAAACCGAGCAGGGGCCAACGTCCTGACTTTC | TRBJ2-6 | few | TRBV18 | NA
CASSIGAVNQPQHF | TGTGCCAGTAGTATAGGTGCAGTGAATCAGCCCCAGCATTTT | TRBJ1-5 | few | TRBV19 | NA
CASSLGVGSSYNSPLHF | TGTGCCAGCAGCTTGGGTGTTGGGAGCTCCTATAATTCACCCCTCCACTTT | TRBJ1-6 | once | TRBV5-6 | NA
CAWSAGLAGGPHEQFF | TGTGCCTGGAGTGCAGGACTAGCGGGGGGGCCCCATGAGCAGTTCTTC | TRBJ2-1 | NA | TRBV30 | TRBD2
CASSPTGGTGELFF | TGCGCCAGCAGTCCCACGGGGGGCACCGGGGAGCTGTTTTTT | TRBJ2-2 | NA | TRBV23-1 | TRBD2
CASSSDREDEQYF | TGTGCCAGCTCGTCGGACAGGGAAGACGAGCAGTACTTC | TRBJ2-7 | few | TRBV18 | TRBD1
CAWRRPTNEKLFF | TGTGCCTGGAGACGGCCAACTAATGAAAAACTGTTTTTT | TRBJ1-4 | NA | TRBV30 | NA
CASSPLGQGPYEQYF | TGTGCCAGCAGCCCGCTGGGACAGGGTCCTTACGAGCAGTACTTC | TRBJ2-7 | few | TRBV11-2 | TRBD1
CASSDSLNQPQHF | TGTGCCAGCAGTGACAGCCTCAATCAGCCCCAGCATTTT | TRBJ1-5 | NA | TRBV25-1 | NA
CSVTDSSSGANVLTF | TGCAGCGTGACAGACAGTAGCTCTGGGGCCAACGTCCTGACTTTC | TRBJ2-6 | NA | TRBV29-1 | NA
CATGRGEKLFF | TGTGCCACCGGCCGGGGAGAAAAACTGTTTTTT | TRBJ1-4 | NA | TRBV15 | NA
CASSQGTGVSSYEQYF | TGCGCCAGCAGCCAAGGAACAGGGGTGAGCTCCTACGAGCAGTACTTC | TRBJ2-7 | NA | TRBV4-3 | TRBD1
CASSLGLISYEQYF | TGCGCCAGCAGCCTCGGATTAATCTCCTACGAGCAGTACTTC | TRBJ2-7 | NA | TRBV5-1 | NA
CSVGYRLQETQYF | TGCAGCGTTGGTTACCGATTGCAAGAGACCCAGTACTTC | TRBJ2-5 | NA | TRBV29-1 | NA
CASSSEGLETQYF | TGTGCCAGCAGTTCAGAGGGGTTAGAGACCCAGTACTTC | TRBJ2-5 | few | TRBV2 | NA
CASSQGVLRLFF | TGTGCCAGCAGCCAAGGAGTTCTGAGGCTGTTTTTT | TRBJ2-2 | few | TRBV14 | NA
CASSLLGQFF | TGTGCCAGCAGCCTCTTGGGGCAGTTCTTC | TRBJ2-1 | NA | TRBV6-5 | NA
CASSQAPTGTGRFKENEQFF | TGCGCCAGCAGCCAAGCGCCAACCGGGACAGGGAGGTTTAAGGAGAATGAGCAGTTCTTC | TRBJ2-1 | NA | TRBV4-3 | TRBD1
CASSLVGSGANVLTF | TGCGCCAGCAGCTTGGTGGGGTCTGGGGCCAACGTCCTGACTTTC | TRBJ2-6 | NA | TRBV5-1 | NA
CASSLEATGTEAFF | TGCGCCAGCAGCTTGGAGGCAACGGGCACTGAAGCTTTCTTT | TRBJ1-1 | NA | TRBV5-1 | NA
CASSPDRVYGYTF | TGTGCCAGCAGCCCGGACAGGGTGTACGGCTACACCTTC | TRBJ1-2 | once | TRBV11-2 | TRBD1
CASSVVPLGANVLTF | TGTGCCAGCAGCGTAGTGCCCCTTGGGGCCAACGTCCTGACTTTC | TRBJ2-6 | NA | TRBV9 | NA
CASSSTENSPLHF | TGCGCCAGCAGTTCGACTGAGAATTCACCCCTCCACTTT | TRBJ1-6 | NA | TRBV5-1 | NA
CASTDSSGLTNNEQFF | TGTGCCAGCACGGATTCCAGCGGGCTCACAAACAATGAGCAGTTCTTC | TRBJ2-1 | NA | TRBV6-6 | NA
CASSAVAGEQYF | TGTGCCAGCAGCGCCGTAGCGGGGGAGCAGTACTTC | TRBJ2-7 | NA | TRBV13 | TRBD2
CASRDRTTGGEFF | TGCGCCAGCAGGGACAGAACAACGGGGGGCGAGTTCTTC | TRBJ2-1 | NA | TRBV5-1 | NA
CASSQREDRQTDTQYF | TGCGCCAGCAGTCAAAGGGAAGACAGGCAAACAGATACGCAGTATTTT | TRBJ2-3 | NA | TRBV23-1 | NA
CASSPGRQGDVNGKLFF | TGTGCCAGCTCACCGGGGCGACAGGGGGACGTTAATGGAAAACTGTTTTTT | TRBJ1-4 | NA | TRBV18 | TRBD1
CASSNSENSPLHF | TGCGCCAGCTCCAACTCGGAGAATTCACCCCTCCACTTT | TRBJ1-6 | few | TRBV5-1 | NA
CSVDGAGGYEQYF | TGCAGCGTTGATGGGGCAGGGGGCTACGAGCAGTACTTC | TRBJ2-7 | NA | TRBV29-1 | TRBD1
CSVYPGADEKLFF | TGCAGCGTTTATCCAGGGGCTGATGAAAAACTGTTTTTT | TRBJ1-4 | NA | TRBV29-1 | NA
CASSPPTGTTDGDTQYF | TGCGCCAGCAGCCCTCCGACCGGGACCACCGACGGGGATACGCAGTATTTT | TRBJ2-3 | NA | TRBV5-1 | NA
CSGSGGHQETQYF | TGCAGCGGTAGCGGGGGACACCAAGAGACCCAGTACTTC | TRBJ2-5 | NA | TRBV29-1 | TRBD2
CASSDGWMNTEAFF | TGTGCCAGCAGTGACGGATGGATGAACACTGAAGCTTTCTTT | TRBJ1-1 | few | TRBV6-1 | NA
CASSQPGLDVYEQYF | TGTGCCAGCAGCCAACCGGGACTAGACGTCTACGAGCAGTACTTC | TRBJ2-7 | NA | TRBV4-2 | TRBD2
CSVKGQGNTEAFF | TGCAGCGTGAAGGGACAGGGGAACACTGAAGCTTTCTTT | TRBJ1-1 | NA | TRBV29-1 | TRBD1
CAWSDGTHSEAFF | TGTGCCTGGAGTGATGGGACTCATAGTGAAGCTTTCTTT | TRBJ1-1 | few | TRBV30 | NA
CSVLTSLQFF | TGCAGCGTTCTGACTTCTTTGCAGTTCTTC | TRBJ2-1 | few | TRBV29-1 | NA
CASSDLRGATVTQYF | TGCGCCAGCAGTGATCTTCGGGGGGCCACAGTTACGCAGTATTTT | TRBJ2-3 | NA | TRBV10-2 | NA
CASSLTFGSTTGPHF | TGTGCCAGCAGCTTAACGTTTGGATCGACTACCGGCCCGCACTTC | TRBJ2-7 | few | TRBV7-2 | NA
CAWSGVGYNEQFF | TGTGCCTGGAGTGGGGTTGGATACAATGAGCAGTTCTTC | TRBJ2-1 | NA | TRBV30 | NA
CASSEWANTEAFF | TGCGCCAGCAGTGAGTGGGCAAACACTGAAGCTTTCTTT | TRBJ1-1 | few | TRBV10-2 | NA
CASSSRTGQVTQYF | TGTGCCAGCAGCTCCCGGACAGGGCAAGTGACCCAGTACTTC | TRBJ2-5 | NA | TRBV9 | TRBD1
CASSLGSGASNQPQHF | TGTGCCAGCAGTCTAGGATCGGGTGCCAGCAATCAGCCCCAGCATTTT | TRBJ1-5 | few | TRBV5-6 | NA
CASSLDPGGYGYTF | TGCGCCAGCAGCTTGGATCCAGGGGGCTATGGCTACACCTTC | TRBJ1-2 | NA | TRBV5-1 | TRBD1
CSVVITEAFF | TGCAGCGTTGTTATCACTGAAGCTTTCTTT | TRBJ1-1 | NA | TRBV29-1 | NA
CASSLVVGEKLFF | TGTGCCAGCAGCTTAGTGGTAGGAGAAAAACTGTTTTTT | TRBJ1-4 | NA | TRBV7-2 | NA
CASSQSLGGRLNTEAFF | TGCGCCAGCAGTCAATCTTTGGGAGGGCGTCTTAACACTGAAGCTTTCTTT | TRBJ1-1 | few | TRBV23-1 | NA
CASSQDVSNQPQHF | TGCGCCAGCAGCCAAGATGTAAGCAATCAGCCCCAGCATTTT | TRBJ1-5 | NA | TRBV4-3 | NA
CSVSGTGQVNGYTF | TGCAGCGTATCCGGGACAGGGCAAGTGAATGGCTACACCTTC | TRBJ1-2 | few | TRBV29-1 | TRBD1
CASSLVLAGGDTQYF | TGTGCCAGCAGCTTAGTTCTAGCGGGCGGGGATACGCAGTATTTT | TRBJ2-3 | NA | TRBV7-2 | TRBD2
CASSLIAGGHLGETQYF | TGTGCCAGCAGCTTGATAGCGGGGGGGCATCTTGGAGAGACCCAGTACTTC | TRBJ2-5 | NA | TRBV5-6 | TRBD2
CASSLRGLAGDIQYF | TGCGCCAGCAGCTTGAGAGGACTAGCGGGGGACATTCAGTACTTC | TRBJ2-4 | few | TRBV5-1 | TRBD2